This T cell receptor beta chain was sequenced in a study of response to subunit inactivated influenza vaccine. A note on this clonotype: Antigen specificity is unknown.

Looked up from germline, CDR1 is SEHNR and CDR2 is FQNEAQ (reference sequence). V lost 5 bases and J lost 3, with 10 bases in between. CDR3 size: 14 residues. Whole-study findings and limits: New T cells are recruited in small numbers by each seasonal influenza vaccination, according to the authors' suggestion.

TCRdb independently ran MiXCR on the RT-PCR reads; one entry per CDR3 protein. The data show 500,000 to 750,000 distinct CDR3 sequences, with 14% seen just once and 8.5% to 14% held by the top ten. The sequence was obtained from a man aged 50 or older who received an inactivated influenza vaccine. The rearrangement joins TRBV7-9 to TRBJ2-2; tentatively, D is TRBD1 (6 bases). The source material was PBMCs from blood, sampled about 13 days after vaccination. CDR3 in DNA: TGTGCCAGCAGCCAATACAGGGACACCGGGGAGCTGTTTTTT. This codes for CASSQYRDTGELFF.